This is a list of T cell receptor beta chains from one sample in a study of tumor-infiltrating lymphocytes in primary liver carcinoma. A single record per CDR3 protein comes from TCRdb applying MiXCR to the multiplex PCR reads. The sample carries 180,000 or so distinct CDR3 sequences, about 60% recorded once. The specimen was peripheral blood. The receptors derive from a man aged 40-49 years with primary liver carcinoma and hepatitis B virus infection. The conserved cysteine and the conserved F or W are not part of the CDR3 here. A D gene is named only where the DNA matches it firmly.

TRBV14	TRBD2	TRBJ2-1	ASSQASGRGAF
TRBV19	TRBD1	TRBJ1-1	ASGGQLDTEAF
TRBV7-8	TRBD1	TRBJ2-7	AISLLPGTGNEQY
TRBV11-2	NA	TRBJ2-5	ASSILGETQY
TRBV30	NA	TRBJ1-3	AWGQSFGAGNTIY
TRBV6-6	NA	TRBJ2-1	ASSYLGPARDNEQF
TRBV6-6	NA	TRBJ2-7	ASSYLELSYEQY
TRBV6-1	TRBD1	TRBJ2-4	ASTLRTGVDIHY
TRBV4-1	NA	TRBJ1-5	ASSPNRDQPQH
TRBV6-1	NA	TRBJ2-3	ASNDGRSTDTQY
TRBV6-5	NA	TRBJ2-3	ASTPVTDTQY
TRBV6-1	NA	TRBJ2-7	ASSKGELGSYEQY
TRBV28	NA	TRBJ1-2	ASRLTGATLSNYGYT
TRBV13	TRBD2	TRBJ2-3	ASSLRTSGGADTQY
TRBV4-2	TRBD2	TRBJ2-1	ASSQETLAGVCNEQF
TRBV6-6	TRBD1	TRBJ2-4	ASGTGQENKNIQY
TRBV11-2	TRBD2	TRBJ2-1	VSSPGLAGPDGQF
TRBV10-1	NA	TRBJ2-5	ASSQGHGETQY
TRBV12-5	TRBD2	TRBJ2-3	ASCLGLAGASDTQY
TRBV14	TRBD2	TRBJ2-1	ASSRWGGSSYNEQF
TRBV28	TRBD2	TRBJ2-7	AWSSGGNYEQY
TRBV6-5	NA	TRBJ2-5	ASSLEGFKTQY
TRBV12-3/TRBV12-4	NA	TRBJ1-6	ASSQGPSPLH
TRBV11-2	NA	TRBJ1-3	ASSLAGPANTIY
TRBV11-2	NA	TRBJ2-7	AVQGTSYEQY
TRBV6-5	TRBD2	TRBJ2-5	ASSYNGGQETQY
TRBV11-3	NA	TRBJ2-1	SSSSGSYNEQF
TRBV11-2	NA	NA	ASSFSGRETDTQH
TRBV12-3/TRBV12-4	NA	TRBJ1-3	ASNSGIPRSSGNTIY
TRBV5-1	NA	TRBJ2-5	ASSLEIGSVETQY
TRBV2	NA	TRBJ2-7	ASRLEGTALSYEQY
TRBV29-1	TRBD1	TRBJ2-7	SVAVLDRVYEQY
TRBV5-4	NA	TRBJ1-6	ASRPSVRGSRNSPLH
TRBV11-2	NA	TRBJ1-2	ASSFLMGGLWGYT
TRBV4-2	NA	TRBJ2-3	ASSQGPGAPDTQY
TRBV11-3	TRBD2	TRBJ2-5	ASNLDPGGSAQETQY
TRBV5-1	NA	TRBJ2-1	ASSLEGQGPGNEQF
TRBV29-1	NA	TRBJ2-3	SVERRDTQY
TRBV11-2	TRBD2	TRBJ2-3	AGSRLTSGSSTDTQY
TRBV6-5	TRBD1	TRBJ2-7	ASSDGQGTPYEQY
TRBV5-1	NA	TRBJ1-1	ASSFLGEGAF
TRBV6-6	NA	TRBJ2-6	VSSSGVGANVLT
TRBV12-3/TRBV12-4	NA	TRBJ2-1	VSSLGLLLGNEQF
TRBV4-2	NA	TRBJ1-5	ASSQDGGGPGNQPQH
TRBV11-1	TRBD1	TRBJ2-1	ASRLALTGDYNEQL
TRBV6-5	TRBD2	TRBJ2-1	ASSFLAGTNEQF
TRBV5-4	NA	TRBJ1-5	ASSLSRDSNQPQH
TRBV12-3/TRBV12-4	NA	TRBJ2-6	ASSLGTTGANVLT
TRBV6-1	NA	TRBJ2-2	AGLGGPGELF
TRBV30	NA	TRBJ2-1	AWSVGFGGPSGEQF